This TCR beta chain was identified during a study of lymphopenia after photon versus proton radiotherapy. V shed 7 bases and J shed 2 bases, with 11 bases lying between them. Per germline, CDR1 LNHDA and CDR2 SQIVND (reference sequence). The CDR3 covers 13 residues. Generated by immunoSEQ multiplex PCR, the TCRdb table keeps only in-frame clones and is missing some. The data hold 15,000 to 20,000 clones, with less than 90% observed a single time. On this clone: Its antigen is still unknown.

Broader study findings: After lymphocyte nadir, photon-treated repertoires showed oligoclonal expansion, especially CD8+ Temra. Authors raise, but do not show, better survival with proton therapy. Under photons, naive T cells and diversity fell while effector/memory populations rose. A bigger post-nadir fall in TCR diversity correlated inversely with survival time in deceased patients.

The chain employs TRBV19 and TRBJ1-2; a possible D gene is TRBD1 (6 bases). This clonotype originated in a woman in her sixties or seventies with cholangiocarcinoma. Some clones in this sample may be carry-over from other donors' samples. The input for sequencing was peripheral blood, taken from a patient treated with proton-based radiotherapy. Here the CDR3 reads CASKRGQNYGYTF. The CDR3 DNA is TGTGCCAGTAAACGGGGGCAGAACTATGGCTACACCTTC.